This TCR beta chain was captured by sequencing in a study of T cells in Graves' hyperthyroidism and ophthalmopathy. This clonotype was seen ten or more times. Trimming removed 4 bases from V and 0 bases from J, with 10 bases in between. Germline CDR1 is SQVTM and CDR2 is ANQGSEA. The CDR3 covers 13 residues. RNA transcripts were the template for amplifying TCR beta CDR3 regions. HTBI primers were the set used in a first-round RT-PCR of the TCR CDR3. TCRdb reprocessed the multiplex PCR reads via MiXCR and lists one record per CDR3 protein. This sample has under 450,000 distinct CDR3 sequences; approximately 14% occur once, and the top ten carry 13% to 15%.

What was sequenced was blood. The genes are TRBV29-1 and TRBJ2-7; D unresolved. The clonotype was recovered from a woman between 18 and 29 years old with Graves' hyperthyroidism. The CDR3 sequence is CSVALAYSYEQYF. The CDR3 DNA is TGCAGCGTTGCGTTAGCCTACTCCTACGAGCAGTACTTC.